This T cell receptor beta chain was documented in a study of patients and donors after allogeneic stem cell transplantation. This clonotype occurred a few times. TCRdb reanalysed the RT-PCR reads using MiXCR and keeps one entry per CDR3 protein. Counted here are about 400,000 distinct CDR3 sequences, roughly 17% occurring once; the ten biggest clones make up less than 8%. The clonotype originates from a human donor who was either an allogeneic HSCT recipient or a stem cell or donor lymphocyte infusion donor (not recorded which). It is not recorded whose cells these are; they may come from a transplant donor. The sample taken for sequencing was blood, either unsorted or a sorted T cell fraction (not recorded which).

The CDR3, as DNA: TGCAGTGCTAGTCAGGGCCTCTCCTACGAGCAGTACTTC. Its translation: CSASQGLSYEQYF. This rearrangement joins TRBV20-1 to TRBJ2-7; the D gene is possibly TRBD1 (5 bases). The CDR3 consists of 13 residues. Germline V lookup: CDR1 DFQATT, CDR2 SNEGSKA (reference sequence). V gave up 3 bases and J gave up 0 bases, with 9 bases separating them.